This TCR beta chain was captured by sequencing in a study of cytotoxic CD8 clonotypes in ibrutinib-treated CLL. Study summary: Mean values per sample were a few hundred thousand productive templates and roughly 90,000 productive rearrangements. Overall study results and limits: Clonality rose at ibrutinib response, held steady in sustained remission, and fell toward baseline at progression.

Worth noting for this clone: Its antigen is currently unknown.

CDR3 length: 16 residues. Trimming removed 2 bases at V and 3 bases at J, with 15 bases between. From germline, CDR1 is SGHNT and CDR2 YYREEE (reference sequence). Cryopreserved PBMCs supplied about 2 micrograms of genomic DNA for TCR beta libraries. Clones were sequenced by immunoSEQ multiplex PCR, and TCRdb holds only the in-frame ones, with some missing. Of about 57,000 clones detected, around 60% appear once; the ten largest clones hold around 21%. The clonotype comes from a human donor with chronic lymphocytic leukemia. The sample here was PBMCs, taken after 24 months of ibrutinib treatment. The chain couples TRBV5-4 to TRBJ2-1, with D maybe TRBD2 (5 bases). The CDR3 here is CASSLPTAGFYNEQFF. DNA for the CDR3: TGTGCCAGCAGCTTACCGACCGCGGGCTTCTACAATGAGCAGTTCTTC. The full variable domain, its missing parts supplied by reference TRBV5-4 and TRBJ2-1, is ETGVTQSPTHLIKTRGQQVTLRCSSQSGHNTVSWYQQALGQGPQFIFQYYREEENGRGNFPPRFSGLQFPNYSSELNVNALELDDSALYLCASSLPTAGFYNEQFFGPGTRLTVL.